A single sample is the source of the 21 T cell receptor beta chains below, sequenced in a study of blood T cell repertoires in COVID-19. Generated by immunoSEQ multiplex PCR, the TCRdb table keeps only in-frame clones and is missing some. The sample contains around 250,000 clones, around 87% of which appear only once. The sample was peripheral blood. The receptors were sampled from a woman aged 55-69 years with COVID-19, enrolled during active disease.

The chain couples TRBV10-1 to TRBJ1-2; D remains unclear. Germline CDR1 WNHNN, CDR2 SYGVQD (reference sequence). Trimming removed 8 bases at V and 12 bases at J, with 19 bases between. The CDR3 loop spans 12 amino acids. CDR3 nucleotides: TGCGCCAGCGACGAGACACTTATCGGGGACACCTTC. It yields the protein CASDETLIGDTF.

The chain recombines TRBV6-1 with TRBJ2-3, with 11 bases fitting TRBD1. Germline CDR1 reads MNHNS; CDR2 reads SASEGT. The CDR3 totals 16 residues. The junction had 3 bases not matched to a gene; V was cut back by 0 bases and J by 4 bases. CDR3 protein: CASSEAPGQGADTQYF. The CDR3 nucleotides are TGTGCCAGCAGTGAAGCGCCGGGACAGGGGGCAGATACGCAGTATTTT.

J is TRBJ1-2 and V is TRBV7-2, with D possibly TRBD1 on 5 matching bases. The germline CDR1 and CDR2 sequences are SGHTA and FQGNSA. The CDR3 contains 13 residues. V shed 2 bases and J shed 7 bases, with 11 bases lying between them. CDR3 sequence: CASSLKTGFGYTF. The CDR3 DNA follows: TGTGCCAGCAGCTTAAAAACAGGTTTTGGCTACACCTTC.

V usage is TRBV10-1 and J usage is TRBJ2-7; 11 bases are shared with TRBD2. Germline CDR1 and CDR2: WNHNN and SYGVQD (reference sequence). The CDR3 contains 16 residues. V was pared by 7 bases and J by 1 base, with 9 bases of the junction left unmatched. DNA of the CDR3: TGCGCCAGCATAATCGGGGGGACTAGCGGTTCCTACGAGCAGTACTTC. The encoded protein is CASIIGGTSGSYEQYF.

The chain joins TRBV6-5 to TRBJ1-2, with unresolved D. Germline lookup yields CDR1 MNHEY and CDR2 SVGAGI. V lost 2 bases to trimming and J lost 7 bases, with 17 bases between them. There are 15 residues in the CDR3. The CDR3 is CASSYGSGVTVGYTF. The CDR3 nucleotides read TGTGCCAGCAGTTACGGGTCCGGGGTGACGGTTGGCTACACCTTC.

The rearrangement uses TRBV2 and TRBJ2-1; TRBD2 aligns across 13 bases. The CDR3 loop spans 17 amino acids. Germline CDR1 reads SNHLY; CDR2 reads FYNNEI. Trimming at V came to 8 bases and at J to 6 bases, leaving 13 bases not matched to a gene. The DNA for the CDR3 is TGTGCCAGCGTCCGGACAACTAGCGGGGGGGGACCCAATGAGCAGTTCTTC. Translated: CASVRTTSGGGPNEQFF.

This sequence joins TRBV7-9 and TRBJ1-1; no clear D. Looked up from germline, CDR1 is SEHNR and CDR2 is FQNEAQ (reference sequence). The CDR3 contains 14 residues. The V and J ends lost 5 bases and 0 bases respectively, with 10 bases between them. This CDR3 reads CASSPGGLNTEAFF. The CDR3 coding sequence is TGTGCCAGCAGCCCCGGCGGCCTGAACACTGAAGCTTTCTTT.

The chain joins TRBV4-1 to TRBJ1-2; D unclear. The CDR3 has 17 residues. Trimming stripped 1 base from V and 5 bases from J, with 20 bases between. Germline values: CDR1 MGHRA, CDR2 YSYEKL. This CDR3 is CASSQVLKREALYGYTF. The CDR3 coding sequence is TGCGCCAGCAGCCAAGTATTGAAGCGAGAAGCCCTGTATGGCTACACCTTC.

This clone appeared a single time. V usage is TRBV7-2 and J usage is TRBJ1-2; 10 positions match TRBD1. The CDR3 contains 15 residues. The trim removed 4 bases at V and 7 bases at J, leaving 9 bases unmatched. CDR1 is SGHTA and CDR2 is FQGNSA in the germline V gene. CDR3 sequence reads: CASSSRQGAFSGYTF. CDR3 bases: TGTGCCAGCAGCTCTAGACAGGGGGCTTTTTCTGGCTACACCTTC. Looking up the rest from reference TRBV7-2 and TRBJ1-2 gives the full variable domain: GAGVSQSPSNKVTEKGKDVELRCDPISGHTALYWYRQSLGQGLEFLIYFQGNSAPDKSGLPSDRFSAERTGGSVSTLTIQRTQQEDSAVYLCASSSRQGAFSGYTFGSGTRLTVV.

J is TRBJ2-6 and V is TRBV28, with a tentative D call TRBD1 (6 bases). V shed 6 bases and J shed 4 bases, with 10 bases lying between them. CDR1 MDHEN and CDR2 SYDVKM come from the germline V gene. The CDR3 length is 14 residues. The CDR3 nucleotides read TGTGCCAGCAGAACAGGGAAGGGGGCCAACGTCCTGACTTTC. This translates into CASRTGKGANVLTF.

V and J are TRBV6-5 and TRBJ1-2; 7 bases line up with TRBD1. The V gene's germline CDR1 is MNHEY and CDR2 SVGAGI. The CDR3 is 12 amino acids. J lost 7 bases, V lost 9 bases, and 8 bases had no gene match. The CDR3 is CASRQGPGGYTF. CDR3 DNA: TGTGCCAGTCGACAGGGCCCGGGTGGCTACACCTTC.

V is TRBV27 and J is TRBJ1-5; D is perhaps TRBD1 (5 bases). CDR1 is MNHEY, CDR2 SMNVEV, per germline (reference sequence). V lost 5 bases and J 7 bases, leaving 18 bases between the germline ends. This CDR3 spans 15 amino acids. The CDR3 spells CASSPRWQGIQPQHF. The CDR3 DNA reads TGTGCCAGCAGTCCCAGGTGGCAGGGTATACAGCCCCAGCATTTT.

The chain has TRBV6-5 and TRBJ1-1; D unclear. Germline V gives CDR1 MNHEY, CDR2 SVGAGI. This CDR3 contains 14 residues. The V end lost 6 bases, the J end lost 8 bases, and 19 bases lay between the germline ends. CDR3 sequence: CASRKRLRRAEAFF. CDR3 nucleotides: TGTGCCAGCAGGAAACGACTAAGACGGGCGGAAGCTTTCTTT.

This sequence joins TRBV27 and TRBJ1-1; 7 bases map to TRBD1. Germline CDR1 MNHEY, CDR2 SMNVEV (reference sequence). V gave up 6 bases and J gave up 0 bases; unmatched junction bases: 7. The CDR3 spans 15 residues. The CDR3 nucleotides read TGTGCCAGCAGGTCCAACAGGGGTATGAACACTGAAGCTTTCTTT. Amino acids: CASRSNRGMNTEAFF.

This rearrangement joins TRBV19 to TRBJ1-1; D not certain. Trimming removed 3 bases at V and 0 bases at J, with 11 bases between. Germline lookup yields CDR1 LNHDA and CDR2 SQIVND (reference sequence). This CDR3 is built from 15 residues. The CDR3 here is CASSIWQNMNTEAFF. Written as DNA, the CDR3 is TGTGCCAGTAGTATTTGGCAGAACATGAACACTGAAGCTTTCTTT.

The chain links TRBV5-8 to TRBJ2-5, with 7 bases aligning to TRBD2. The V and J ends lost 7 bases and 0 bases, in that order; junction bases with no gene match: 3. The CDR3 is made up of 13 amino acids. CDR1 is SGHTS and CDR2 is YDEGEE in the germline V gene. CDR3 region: CASGRGHQETQYF. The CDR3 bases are TGTGCCAGCGGGAGGGGCCACCAAGAGACCCAGTACTTC.

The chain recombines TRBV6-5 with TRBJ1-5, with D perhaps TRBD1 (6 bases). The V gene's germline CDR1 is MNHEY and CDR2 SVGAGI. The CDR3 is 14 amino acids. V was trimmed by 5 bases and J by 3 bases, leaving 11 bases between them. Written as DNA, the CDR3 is TGTGCCAGCAGTCGTGGACAGACCAATCAGCCCCAGCATTTT. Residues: CASSRGQTNQPQHF.

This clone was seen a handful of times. The chain's CDR3 is CASSLGLDREAFF. CDR3 DNA sequence: TGTGCCAGCAGCTTAGGCCTGGACAGGGAAGCTTTCTTT. J is TRBJ1-1 and V is TRBV7-8, with TRBD1 matching over 7 bases. The germline V gene encodes CDR1 SGHVS and CDR2 FQNEAQ. This CDR3 region has 13 residues. The ends lost 1 base at V and 8 bases at J; junction bases unmatched: 4. Together with reference TRBV7-8 and TRBJ1-1, the CDR3 gives the full variable domain: GAGVSQSPRYKVAKRGQDVALRCDPISGHVSLFWYQQALGQGPEFLTYFQNEAQLDKSGLPSDRFFAERPEGSVSTLKIQRTQQEDSAVYLCASSLGLDREAFFGQGTRLTVV.

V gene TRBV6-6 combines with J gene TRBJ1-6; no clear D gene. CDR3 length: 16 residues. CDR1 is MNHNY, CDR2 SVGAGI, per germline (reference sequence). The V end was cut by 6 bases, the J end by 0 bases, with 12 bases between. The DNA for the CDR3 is TGTGCCAGCAGGAGACTTACGAGCTCCTATAATTCACCCCTCCACTTT. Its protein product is CASRRLTSSYNSPLHF.

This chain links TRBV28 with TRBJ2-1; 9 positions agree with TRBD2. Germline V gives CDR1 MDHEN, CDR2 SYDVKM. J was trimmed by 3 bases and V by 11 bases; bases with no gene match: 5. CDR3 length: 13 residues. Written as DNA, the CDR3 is TGTGCCGCGCGGGGGGGCCTCTACAATGAGCAGTTCTTC. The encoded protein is CAARGGLYNEQFF.

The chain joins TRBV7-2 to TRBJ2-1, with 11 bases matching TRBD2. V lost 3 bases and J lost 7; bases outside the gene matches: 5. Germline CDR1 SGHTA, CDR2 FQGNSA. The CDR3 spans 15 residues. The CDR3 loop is CASSFSGGAINEQFF. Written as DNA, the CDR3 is TGTGCCAGCAGCTTTAGCGGGGGGGCCATAAATGAGCAGTTCTTC.